This T cell receptor beta chain originates from a study of regulatory T cells in long-lasting Graves disease. Across the whole study: Those Graves' patients who were newly diagnosed had been on antithyroid drugs under 3 months. Study-level points and caveats: The study found TRBV28, TRBJ1-2 and TRBJ2-5 favored in persistent disease.

With iRepertoire HTBI primers and Arm-PCR of CDR3 regions, TCR beta libraries were built. TCRdb reanalysed the multiplex PCR reads using MiXCR and keeps one entry per CDR3 protein. The data show around 480,000 distinct CDR3 sequences, 15% to 20% seen once. Time point defined: newly diagnosed GD, antithyroid drugs for less than 3 months. TCR sequences were obtained from RNA taken from PBMCs. V lost 1 base and J 1 base, leaving 19 bases between the germline ends. This CDR3 has 19 amino acids. Germline V gene sequence: CDR1 MGHRA, CDR2 YSYEKL. About this clonotype itself: Its antigen is not known.

The same specimen was also included in a second study, on T cells in Graves' hyperthyroidism and ophthalmopathy.

The material sequenced was peripheral blood mononuclear cells (PBMCs), taken at new diagnosis, from a patient treated with antithyroid drugs. The chain combines TRBV4-1 with TRBJ2-2; no definite D call. This sequence was found in a woman aged 40-65 years with Graves disease. CDR3 nucleotides: TGCGCCAGCAGCCAAGGTTTGGGGAAAACCAAACGGAACACCGGGGAGCTGTTTTTT. Its protein is CASSQGLGKTKRNTGELFF.